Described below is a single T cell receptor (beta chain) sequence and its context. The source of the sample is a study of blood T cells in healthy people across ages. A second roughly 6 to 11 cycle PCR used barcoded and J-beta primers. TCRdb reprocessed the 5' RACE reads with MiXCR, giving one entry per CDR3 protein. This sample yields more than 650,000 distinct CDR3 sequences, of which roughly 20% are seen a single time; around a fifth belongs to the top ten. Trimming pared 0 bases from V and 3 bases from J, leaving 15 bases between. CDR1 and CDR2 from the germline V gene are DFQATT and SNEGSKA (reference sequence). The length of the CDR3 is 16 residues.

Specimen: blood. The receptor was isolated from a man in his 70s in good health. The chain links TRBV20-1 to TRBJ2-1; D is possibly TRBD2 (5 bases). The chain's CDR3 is CSARDPTGYLYNEQFF. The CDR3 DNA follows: TGCAGTGCTAGAGATCCGACGGGATACCTCTACAATGAGCAGTTCTTC.